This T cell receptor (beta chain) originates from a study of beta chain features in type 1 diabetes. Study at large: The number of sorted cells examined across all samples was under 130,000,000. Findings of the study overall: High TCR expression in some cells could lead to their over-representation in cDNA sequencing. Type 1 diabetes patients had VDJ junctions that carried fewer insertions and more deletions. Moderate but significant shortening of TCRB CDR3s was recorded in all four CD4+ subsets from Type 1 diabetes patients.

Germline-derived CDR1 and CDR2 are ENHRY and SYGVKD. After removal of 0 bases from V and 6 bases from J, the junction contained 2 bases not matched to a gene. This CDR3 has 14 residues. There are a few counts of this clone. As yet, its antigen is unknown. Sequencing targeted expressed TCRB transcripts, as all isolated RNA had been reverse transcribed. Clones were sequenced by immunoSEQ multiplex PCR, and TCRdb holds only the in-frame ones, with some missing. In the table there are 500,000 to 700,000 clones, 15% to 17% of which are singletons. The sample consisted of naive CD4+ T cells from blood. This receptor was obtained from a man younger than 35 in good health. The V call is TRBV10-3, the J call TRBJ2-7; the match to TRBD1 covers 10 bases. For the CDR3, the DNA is TGTGCCATCAGTGAGTCGTGGACAGGGGGCGAGCAGTACTTC. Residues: CAISESWTGGEQYF.